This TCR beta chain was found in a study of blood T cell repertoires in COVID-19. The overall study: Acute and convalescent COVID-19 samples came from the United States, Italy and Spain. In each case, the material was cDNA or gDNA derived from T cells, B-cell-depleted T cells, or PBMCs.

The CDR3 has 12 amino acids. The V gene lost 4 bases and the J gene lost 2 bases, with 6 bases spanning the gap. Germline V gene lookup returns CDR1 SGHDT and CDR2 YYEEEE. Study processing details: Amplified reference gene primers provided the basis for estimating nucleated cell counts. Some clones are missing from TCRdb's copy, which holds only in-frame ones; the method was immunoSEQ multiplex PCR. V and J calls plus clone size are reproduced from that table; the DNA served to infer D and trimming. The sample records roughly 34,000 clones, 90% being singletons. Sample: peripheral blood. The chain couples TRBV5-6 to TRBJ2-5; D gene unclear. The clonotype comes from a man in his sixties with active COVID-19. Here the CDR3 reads CASSPRQETQYF. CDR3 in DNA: TGTGCCAGCAGCCCGCGTCAAGAGACCCAGTACTTC.